This paragraph covers one T cell receptor (beta chain) sequence. Its specificity is not known. CDR3 size: 15 residues. Tumor samples were taken before definitive surgery or chemotherapy. Clones were sequenced by immunoSEQ multiplex PCR, and TCRdb holds only the in-frame ones, with some missing. In the table there are 2,000 to 2,500 clones, about 75% of which are singletons. The sample comes from a study of high-grade serous ovarian cancer treatment subgroups. Study details: Mean per sample: about 14,000 reads, some 8,100 unique TCR beta rearrangements. Study conclusions and caveats: Clonal relatedness tracked neoantigen level, and by trend copy number and mutation load. Different patients shared almost no repertoire; same-patient tumors shared 0.11 to 0.79. The analyses considered CDR3 and ignored CDR1 and CDR2.

The receptor was isolated from a human donor with high-grade serous ovarian cancer. The gene calls are TRBV21-1 and TRBJ2-7; TRBD1, the table's D call, was not compared with the DNA. TRBV21-1 is a documented pseudogene. The specimen sequenced was tumor tissue. DNA for the CDR3: TGTGCCAGCAGCAAAGGACGACAGGGGGGCTACGAGCAGTACTTC. Its translation is CASSKGRQGGYEQYF.